The T cell receptor beta chain described here comes from a study of cytomegalovirus exposure and HLA in healthy donors. Germline-derived CDR1 and CDR2 are SGHDN and FVKESK. The germline V and J ends were trimmed by 10 bases and 9 bases, with 16 bases remaining between them. The CDR3 is made up of 11 amino acids. The PCR ran on 60 Vbeta and 13 Jbeta primers. Sequencing was performed with immunoSEQ multiplex PCR; in TCRdb, only in-frame clones are kept and a portion is missing. This table has approximately 93,000 clones, roughly 63% appearing once. This sequence originates from a boy younger than 18 in good health and CMV-seropositive. The rearrangement links TRBV14 to TRBJ2-7; D remains ambiguous. Material: PBMCs. As DNA, the CDR3 is TGTGCCACCACCCGAGGAATTCGGCAGTACTTC. This gives the protein CATTRGIRQYF.